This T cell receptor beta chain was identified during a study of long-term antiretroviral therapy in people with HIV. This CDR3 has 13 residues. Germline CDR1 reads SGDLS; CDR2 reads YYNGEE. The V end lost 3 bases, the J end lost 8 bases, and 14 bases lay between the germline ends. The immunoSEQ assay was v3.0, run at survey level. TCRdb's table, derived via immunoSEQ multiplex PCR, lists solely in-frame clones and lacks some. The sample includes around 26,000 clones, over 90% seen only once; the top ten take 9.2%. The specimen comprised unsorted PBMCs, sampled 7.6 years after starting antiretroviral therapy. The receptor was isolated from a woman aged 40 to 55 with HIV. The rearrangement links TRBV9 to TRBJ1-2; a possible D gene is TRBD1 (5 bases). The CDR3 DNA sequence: TGTGCCAGCAGCGCTGGGACGGCACTCGGCTACACCTTC. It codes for CASSAGTALGYTF.